The entry that follows covers one T cell receptor (beta chain) sequence. This sample was taken from a study of shared clonotypes between healthy human individuals. Naive CD8 cells lacked CD45RO, underwent positive selection for CCR7 and left out terminally differentiated effector memory CD45RA+ cells. Donors had no recently reported acute infections or vaccinations and were HIV-negative. Produced via immunoSEQ multiplex PCR; TCRdb's table is partial and in-frame only. Of roughly 2,000,000 clones listed, just under 95% are singletons. With 3 bases removed from V and 6 bases from J, the gap between germline ends came to 9 bases. The CDR3 length is 14 residues. Germline loops: CDR1 LNHDA, CDR2 SQIVND (reference sequence).

The genes are TRBV19 and TRBJ1-6; no firm D call. This receptor was taken from a man younger than 30 in good health. Input material: naive CD8+ T cells sorted from blood. Written as DNA, the CDR3 is TGTGCCAGTAGTATGGAGGGTCGTAATTCACCCCTCCACTTT. This codes for CASSMEGRNSPLHF.